Sequencing of this TCR beta chain was carried out in a study of OX40 agonist ivuxolimab in advanced cancers. Study-wide context: People who had prior anti-PD-1, anti-PD-L1 or anti-CTLA-4 therapy could take part, and roughly 40% had some. Findings and limits, study-wide: Expanded clones were, on average, more numerous in CD8+ T cells than in CD4+. Low normalized clonal expansion also occurred in some nonresponding patients.

Systemic immunosuppression or a history of autoimmune disease excluded patients. This clone appeared once. The target antigen is unknown. This table comes from immunoSEQ multiplex PCR, and its TCRdb copy is limited to in-frame clones, with some not included. The table has over 70,000 clones, 89% seen once. This clonotype was obtained from an adult with an advanced solid tumor such as melanoma, head and neck, liver or kidney cancer. The sequences come from CD4+ or CD8+ T cells sorted from blood, collected in a trial of the OX40 agonist ivuxolimab.

DNA of the CDR3: TGTGCCAGCAGCCGCACACGAGTAAGCACAGATACGCAGTATTTT. It codes for CASSRTRVSTDTQYF. The V call is TRBV11-1, the J call TRBJ2-3; D is ambiguous. Germline CDR1 SGHAT, CDR2 FQDESV (reference sequence). This CDR3 has 15 residues. Between the trimmed V and J ends, which lost 5 bases and 0 bases, there was a span of 12 bases.